Described below is a single T cell receptor beta chain sequence and its context. It was RNA transcripts that yielded the amplified TCR beta CDR3 regions. A set of HTBI primers served as the primers for a first-round RT-PCR of the TCR CDR3. TCRdb reprocessed the multiplex PCR reads via MiXCR and lists one record per CDR3 protein. The table includes about 350,000 distinct CDR3 sequences, approximately 14% detected once. Germline V gives CDR1 DFQATT, CDR2 SNEGSKA (reference sequence). The J segment lost 3 bases and the V segment lost 7 bases, leaving 12 bases of the junction unmatched. The CDR3 runs 15 residues. The data were taken from a study of T cells in Graves' hyperthyroidism and ophthalmopathy.

This chain uses TRBV20-1 with TRBJ2-1; 7 bases align to TRBD1. This clonotype was obtained from a woman in her 30s with Graves' hyperthyroidism. The sequencing sample was made of blood. The CDR3 DNA sequence: TGCAGTGGGGGGATAGAGGGGGCTTTCTACAATGAGCAGTTCTTC. It yields the protein CSGGIEGAFYNEQFF.